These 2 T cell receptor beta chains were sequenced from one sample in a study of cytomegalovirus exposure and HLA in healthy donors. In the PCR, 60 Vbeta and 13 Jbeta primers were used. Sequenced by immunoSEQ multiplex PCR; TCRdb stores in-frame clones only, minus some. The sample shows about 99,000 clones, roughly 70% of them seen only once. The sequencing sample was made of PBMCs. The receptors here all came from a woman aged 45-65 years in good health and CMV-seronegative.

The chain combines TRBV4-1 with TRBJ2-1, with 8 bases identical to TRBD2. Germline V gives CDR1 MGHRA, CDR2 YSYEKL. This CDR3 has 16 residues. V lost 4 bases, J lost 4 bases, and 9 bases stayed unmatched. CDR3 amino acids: CASSPAGRGAYNEQFF. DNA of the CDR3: TGCGCCAGCAGCCCCGCTGGGCGGGGGGCTTACAATGAGCAGTTCTTC.

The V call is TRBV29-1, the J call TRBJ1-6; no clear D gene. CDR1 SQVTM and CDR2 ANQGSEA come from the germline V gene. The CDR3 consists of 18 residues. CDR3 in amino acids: CRFLSPSCGHAGSSPLHF. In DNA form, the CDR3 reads TGCAGGTTCTTATCCCCCAGTTGTGGGCACGCCGGGAGTTCACCCCTCCACTTT.